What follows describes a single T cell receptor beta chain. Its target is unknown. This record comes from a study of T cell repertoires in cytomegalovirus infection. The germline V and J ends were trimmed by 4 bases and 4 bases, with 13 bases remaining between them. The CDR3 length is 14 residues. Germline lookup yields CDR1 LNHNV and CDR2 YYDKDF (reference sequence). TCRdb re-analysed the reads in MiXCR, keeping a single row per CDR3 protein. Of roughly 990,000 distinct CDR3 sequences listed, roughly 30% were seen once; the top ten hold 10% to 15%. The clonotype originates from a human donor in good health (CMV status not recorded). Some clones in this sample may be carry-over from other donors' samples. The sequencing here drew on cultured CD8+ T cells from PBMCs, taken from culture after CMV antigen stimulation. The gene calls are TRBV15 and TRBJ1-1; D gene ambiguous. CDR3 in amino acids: CATSKKGLGTEAFF. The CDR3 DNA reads TGTGCCACCAGCAAAAAGGGTCTGGGCACTGAAGCTTTCTTT.